This T cell receptor beta chain was observed in a study of OX40 agonist ivuxolimab in advanced cancers. Points from the study as a whole: It was not determined which antigens were specifically recognized by the peripheral T cells that had undergone clonal expansion.

This CDR3 comprises 14 residues. The V gene's germline CDR1 is SGHNT and CDR2 YYREEE (reference sequence). Trimming stripped 4 bases from V and 4 bases from J, with 11 bases between. The repertoire was sequenced with immunoSEQ multiplex PCR; TCRdb's copy has only in-frame clones and lacks some. Of 78,000 or so clones detected, approximately 85% appear once; the ten largest clones hold roughly 15%. As regards this clone: The antigen is unknown.

This TCR was recovered from an adult with an advanced solid tumor such as melanoma, head and neck, liver or kidney cancer. The gene calls are TRBV5-4 and TRBJ2-2; D is uncertain. Sequenced here: CD4+ or CD8+ T cells sorted from blood, sampled in a trial of the OX40 agonist ivuxolimab. The CDR3 reads CASSPGISTGELFF. In DNA, the CDR3 is TGTGCCAGCAGCCCTGGCATTAGCACCGGGGAGCTGTTTTTT.